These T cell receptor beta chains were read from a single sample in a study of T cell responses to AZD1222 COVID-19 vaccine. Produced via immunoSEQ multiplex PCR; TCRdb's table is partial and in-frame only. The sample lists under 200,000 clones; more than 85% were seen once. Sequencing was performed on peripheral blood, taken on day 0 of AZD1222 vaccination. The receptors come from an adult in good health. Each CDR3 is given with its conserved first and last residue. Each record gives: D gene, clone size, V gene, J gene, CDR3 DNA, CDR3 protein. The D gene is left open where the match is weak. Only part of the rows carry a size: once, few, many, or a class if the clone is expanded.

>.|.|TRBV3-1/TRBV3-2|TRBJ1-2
TGTGCCAGCAGCCATAGCAACCCAACGTACTATGGCTACACCTTC
CASSHSNPTYYGYTF
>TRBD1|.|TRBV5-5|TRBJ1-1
TGTGCCAGCAGCTTGTCAGGGGGGAGCTACACTGAAGCTTTCTTT
CASSLSGGSYTEAFF
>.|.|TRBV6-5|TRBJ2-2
TGTGCCAGCAGTAAGATCAGAGCGAACACCGGGGAGCTGTTTTTT
CASSKIRANTGELFF
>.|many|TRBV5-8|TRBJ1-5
TGTGCCAGCAGCTTGGAACAGGGTGCGAATCAGCCCCAGCATTTT
CASSLEQGANQPQHF
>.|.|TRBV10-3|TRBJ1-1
TGTGCCATCAGCGAGGTTACGAACACTGAAGCTTTCTTT
CAISEVTNTEAFF
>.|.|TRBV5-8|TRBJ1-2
TGTGCCAGCAGCTACTCCTATGGCTACACCTTC
CASSYSYGYTF
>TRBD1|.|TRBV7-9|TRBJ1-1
TGTGCCAGCAGGGGGACAGGGGGTTTTTCTGAAGCTTTCTTT
CASRGTGGFSEAFF
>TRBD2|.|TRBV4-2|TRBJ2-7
TGTGCCAGCAGCCAAGATCGAGCGGGGGGATCCTACGAGCAGTACTTC
CASSQDRAGGSYEQYF
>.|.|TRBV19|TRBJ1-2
TGTGCCAGTAGTATCGGGGGGAATTCGCCGGTCTATGGCTACACCTTC
CASSIGGNSPVYGYTF
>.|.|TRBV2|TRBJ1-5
TGTGCCAGCAGGGCCGGAAGGACCCATGGCAATCAGCCCCAGCATTTT
CASRAGRTHGNQPQHF
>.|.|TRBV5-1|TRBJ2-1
TGCGCCAGCAGCCCGGGCCGGGAATACAATGAGCAGTTCTTC
CASSPGREYNEQFF
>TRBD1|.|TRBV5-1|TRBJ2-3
TGCGCCAGCAGTAGGGGGACAGGAATAGATACGCAGTATTTT
CASSRGTGIDTQYF
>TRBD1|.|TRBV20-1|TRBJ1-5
TGCAGTGCTAGTCGGTTGACAGGGAGAGGGAATCAGCCCCAGCATTTT
CSASRLTGRGNQPQHF